The 18 T cell receptor beta chains below all came from one sample that was sequenced in a study of beta chain features in type 1 diabetes. Whole-study results and caveats: When Type 1 diabetes patients were examined, their TCRB CDR3s proved moderately but significantly shorter in all four CD4+ subsets.

Which antigens these TCRs recognize remains unknown. Investigators reverse transcribed all isolated RNA, so they sequenced expressed TCRB transcripts. Libraries were prepared by immunoSEQ multiplex PCR; TCRdb keeps only in-frame clonotypes and omits some of them. This table has 150,000 to 200,000 clones, approximately 8.7% appearing once. Material: central memory CD4+ T cells from blood. The receptors shown here come from a woman in her twenties or thirties with type 1 diabetes.

This clone was counted a few times. The chain combines TRBV10-3 with TRBJ1-1; 7 bases map to TRBD1. This CDR3 has 14 residues. Losses at the gene ends were 5 bases for V and 8 bases for J; bases not matched to a gene: 11. CDR1 is ENHRY, CDR2 SYGVKD, per germline. CDR3 DNA: TGTGCCATCAGTCCCGACAGGGAAACCTCCGAAGCTTTCTTT. Its translation is CAISPDRETSEAFF.

This clone has just a few counts. This rearrangement joins TRBV6-5 to TRBJ2-5, with D perhaps matching TRBD2 (5 bases). Germline loops: CDR1 MNHEY, CDR2 SVGAGI. The CDR3 runs to 13 residues. V lost 0 bases to trimming and J lost 4 bases, with 6 bases between them. The CDR3 sequence: CASSYSSGETQYF. CDR3 coding DNA: TGTGCCAGCAGTTACTCGAGCGGAGAGACCCAGTACTTC.

A few counts support this clone. The J gene is TRBJ1-5, the V gene TRBV5-4, with TRBD1 matching 7 bases. The germline V gene encodes CDR1 SGHNT and CDR2 YYREEE (reference sequence). J gave up 3 bases and V 1 base, and 4 bases lay outside the gene matches. The CDR3 is 15 amino acids. In DNA, the CDR3 is TGTGCCAGCAGCTTGAATGGACAGGCCAATCAGCCCCAGCATTTT. This translates into CASSLNGQANQPQHF.

The chain is built from TRBV19 and TRBJ1-4, with D uncertain. The CDR3 totals 14 residues. Germline CDR1 reads LNHDA; CDR2 reads SQIVND (reference sequence). The V end lost 5 bases, the J end lost 5 bases, and 12 bases lay between the germline ends. The CDR3 DNA reads as TGTGCCAGTAGTGCGGACTTGTCGAATGAAAAACTGTTTTTT. It codes for CASSADLSNEKLFF. Full variable domain (missing parts from reference TRBV19 and TRBJ1-4): DGGITQSPKYLFRKEGQNVTLSCEQNLNHDAMYWYRQDPGQGLRLIYYSQIVNDFQKGDIAEGYSVSREKKESFPLTVTSAQKNPTAFYLCASSADLSNEKLFFGSGTQLSVL.

In nucleotides, the CDR3 is TGTGCCAGCAGCCCCCGCAAGAGCTCCTACAATGAGCAGTTCTTC. Translating it yields CASSPRKSSYNEQFF. The chain uses TRBV7-3 and TRBJ2-1, with D hard to call. Germline CDR1 and CDR2: SGHTA and FQGTGA. This CDR3 has 15 residues. The V end lost 5 bases, the J end lost 0 bases, and 11 bases lay between the germline ends.

This clone was observed a few times. The V call is TRBV15, the J call TRBJ2-7; 7 nucleotides agree with TRBD1. This CDR3 has 16 amino acids. Germline assignment: CDR1 LNHNV and CDR2 YYDKDF (reference sequence). Trimming at V came to 5 bases and at J to 4 bases, leaving 14 bases not matched to a gene. CDR3 bases: TGTGCCACCAGCGGATTACCGGGACAGCTCCAATACGAGCAGTACTTC. Its protein is CATSGLPGQLQYEQYF.

This clone was detected only a few times. The V call is TRBV18, the J call TRBJ1-5; D is unresolved. Between the trimmed V and J ends, which lost 3 bases and 3 bases, there was a span of 9 bases. The germline gives CDR1 KGHSH, CDR2 LQKENI. This CDR3 contains 14 residues. CDR3 amino acids: CASSPGLDNQPQHF. CDR3 nucleotide sequence: TGTGCCAGCTCACCCGGACTGGACAATCAGCCCCAGCATTTT.

This clone has more than one count but fewer than ten. This chain joins TRBV7-9 and TRBJ2-7; D is perhaps TRBD2 (5 bases). The germline V and J ends were trimmed by 4 bases and 3 bases, with 16 bases remaining between them. The CDR3 loop spans 15 amino acids. Germline V CDR1 and CDR2: SEHNR, FQNEAQ (reference sequence). The CDR3 is CASSSARETDYEQYF. CDR3 nucleotide sequence: TGTGCCAGCAGCTCAGCAAGGGAGACTGACTACGAGCAGTACTTC.

This clone was seen more than once but under ten times. The genes are TRBV7-3 and TRBJ2-3, with D tentatively TRBD2 (6 bases). Germline lookup yields CDR1 SGHTA and CDR2 FQGTGA. V was pared by 5 bases and J by 0 bases, with 12 bases between. CDR3 length: 15 amino acids. CDR3 DNA sequence: TGTGCCAGCAGCAACCAGGGACTCAGCACAGATACGCAGTATTTT. Translated, it gives CASSNQGLSTDTQYF.

V usage is TRBV7-9 and J usage is TRBJ2-5, with D possibly matching TRBD1 (6 bases). Germline-derived CDR1 and CDR2 are SEHNR and FQNEAQ (reference sequence). The CDR3 contains 12 residues. Trimming took off 1 base at V and 13 bases at J, with 13 bases between the two ends. This chain's CDR3 is CASSLEATGGYF. The DNA of the CDR3 is TGTGCCAGCAGCTTAGAGGCGACAGGAGGGTACTTC.

This sequence joins TRBV19 and TRBJ1-1; 8 bases are shared with TRBD1. Germline CDR1 and CDR2: LNHDA and SQIVND (reference sequence). V gave up 8 bases and J gave up 6 bases; unmatched junction bases: 11. The CDR3 extends over 14 amino acids. This CDR3 is CASSATPTGAEAFF. CDR3 in DNA: TGTGCCAGTTCCGCTACCCCGACAGGGGCTGAAGCTTTCTTT.

This clone has just a few counts. The rearrangement links TRBV9 to TRBJ2-1, with 10 bases that match TRBD2. This CDR3 spans 15 amino acids. The V and J ends lost 2 bases and 8 bases, in that order; junction bases with no gene match: 7. Germline CDR1 and CDR2: SGDLS and YYNGEE. The CDR3 nucleotides are TGTGCCAGCAGCGTTTCCCCTAGCGGGAGCTATGAGCAGTTCTTC. Amino acid sequence: CASSVSPSGSYEQFF. Using reference TRBV9 and TRBJ2-1 for the parts outside the CDR3, the full variable domain is DSGVTQTPKHLITATGQRVTLRCSPRSGDLSVYWYQQSLDQGLQFLIQYYNGEERAKGNILERFSAQQFPDLHSELNLSSLELGDSALYFCASSVSPSGSYEQFFGPGTRLTVL.

The V call is TRBV11-2, the J call TRBJ2-2; D is possibly TRBD1 (6 bases). Germline CDR1 reads SGHAT; CDR2 reads FQNNGV. This CDR3 region has 15 residues. V shed 6 bases and J shed 4 bases, with 15 bases lying between them. DNA for the CDR3: TGTGCCAGCAGACGATCGTCAGGGGTCACCGGGGAGCTGTTTTTT. Translating gives CASRRSSGVTGELFF.

This clone was seen more than once but under ten times. V and J are TRBV7-9 and TRBJ1-5; D perhaps matches TRBD1 (6 bases). The germline CDR1 and CDR2 sequences are SEHNR and FQNEAQ (reference sequence). Trimming removed 5 bases at V and 2 bases at J, with 13 bases between. The CDR3 is made up of 15 amino acids. The CDR3 here is CASSLQGGGNQPQHF. DNA for the CDR3: TGTGCCAGCAGCCTACAGGGTGGGGGCAATCAGCCCCAGCATTTT.

This clone was counted between two and nine times. V and J are TRBV30 and TRBJ1-1, with D maybe TRBD1 (5 bases). In germline, CDR1 is GTSNPN, CDR2 SVGIG (reference sequence). The CDR3 sequence is 13 residues long. The V end was cut by 0 bases, the J end by 5 bases, with 10 bases between. The CDR3 loop reads CAWSVSGGTEAFF. CDR3 DNA sequence: TGTGCCTGGAGTGTATCCGGGGGAACTGAAGCTTTCTTT.

V is TRBV2 and J is TRBJ2-7; 12 positions match TRBD1. Per germline, CDR1 SNHLY and CDR2 FYNNEI. The CDR3 has 15 residues. The V gene end was trimmed by 7 bases and the J gene end by 6 bases; junction bases not matched to a gene: 10. The DNA for the CDR3 is TGTGCCAGCACCCCCTCCGGGACAGGGGGCGGCGAGCAGTACTTC. Amino acid sequence: CASTPSGTGGGEQYF.

The CDR3 coding sequence is TGCGCCAGCAGCTCCAGCCCGACTAGATCCTACGAGCAGTACTTC. Translated: CASSSSPTRSYEQYF. The V gene is TRBV5-1, the J gene TRBJ2-7; D is possibly TRBD2 (6 bases). The germline CDR1 and CDR2 sequences are SGHRS and YFSETQ. The CDR3 is 15 amino acids. Trimming pared 3 bases from V and 1 base from J, leaving 14 bases between.

The chain uses TRBV13 and TRBJ2-3, with D possibly matching TRBD1 (5 bases). The CDR3 is 16 residues long. Trimming stripped 0 bases from V and 0 bases from J, with 10 bases between. Germline V gene sequence: CDR1 PRHDT, CDR2 FYEKMQ (reference sequence). The CDR3 region has the DNA TGTGCCAGCAGCTTAGGCCTCAGGGAAAGCACAGATACGCAGTATTTT. Protein product: CASSLGLRESTDTQYF.